Listed below are T cell receptor beta chains from one sample, sequenced in a study of vaccination and CD4 T cells after COVID-19. Antigens for these TCRs are unknown. TCRdb reprocessed the PCR reads via MiXCR and lists one record per CDR3 protein. This table holds about 18,000 distinct CDR3 sequences, roughly 73% found once. Specimen: CD4+ T cells from blood, cultured in vitro, collected after SARS-CoV-2 vaccination. All receptors derive from a human donor who received a COVID-19 vaccine. CDR3s include the opening cysteine and the closing phenylalanine or tryptophan. The order of the fields is J gene, D gene, V gene, clone size, CDR3 DNA, CDR3 protein. A D gene is named only where the DNA matches it firmly. Size is stated for part of the rows, as once, few or many counts, or as a class when the clone is expanded.

>TRBJ2-3|NA|TRBV20-1|few
TGCAGTGCTAGAGATTGGATCGGTGCTAGCACAGATACGCAGTATTTT
CSARDWIGASTDTQYF
>TRBJ2-7|TRBD1|TRBV25-1|NA
TGTGCCAGCATAGGGACAGGGGGGCCCTTCGAGCAGTACTTC
CASIGTGGPFEQYF
>TRBJ2-2|NA|TRBV20-1|NA
TGCAGTGCTAGTCAGTGGACCGCCGCGAACACCGGGGAGCTGTTTTTT
CSASQWTAANTGELFF
>TRBJ2-2|NA|TRBV15|NA
TGTGCCACCAGCTGGGGGGACAGTAACACCGGGGAGCTGTTTTTT
CATSWGDSNTGELFF
>TRBJ1-2|NA|TRBV6-5|NA
TGTGCCAGCAGTTACGAAAGGCCGCGGCCAGGGGTGAACTATGGCTACACCTTC
CASSYERPRPGVNYGYTF
>TRBJ1-1|NA|TRBV7-6|few
TGTGCCAGCAGGCGCACCGGGAACGCTGAAGCTTTCTTT
CASRRTGNAEAFF
>TRBJ2-4|TRBD1|TRBV19|NA
TGTGCCAGTACCTCGACAGGGGAACGCATAGCCAAAAACATTCAGTACTTC
CASTSTGERIAKNIQYF
>TRBJ2-5|NA|TRBV5-4|NA
TGTGCCAGCAGCTTGTTGGGGGGTGAGACCCAGTACTTC
CASSLLGGETQYF
>TRBJ1-1|NA|TRBV29-1|NA
TGCAGCGTTGTAAAGTACGCGGACACTGAAGCTTTCTTT
CSVVKYADTEAFF
>TRBJ2-2|NA|TRBV10-3|once
TGTGCCATCAATCTCGGGCCGCCGGGCACCGGGGAGCTGTTTTTT
CAINLGPPGTGELFF
>TRBJ2-3|NA|TRBV20-1|NA
TGCAGTGCTACGAGCGGGCGGCCTAGCACAGATACGCAGTATTTT
CSATSGRPSTDTQYF
>TRBJ1-1|TRBD1|TRBV7-2|NA
TGTGCCAGCAGCTTAGTGGGGACAGTGAACACTGAAGCTTTCTTT
CASSLVGTVNTEAFF
>TRBJ2-3|TRBD2|TRBV20-1|NA
TGCAGTGCTAGATCTCCAGCGGGGGCTACAGATACGCAGTATTTT
CSARSPAGATDTQYF
>TRBJ1-4|NA|TRBV20-1|few
TGCAGTGCTAGAGATCCCCGGGGAGACGGAGAAAAACTGTTTTTT
CSARDPRGDGEKLFF
>TRBJ1-6|TRBD1|TRBV20-1|NA
TGCAGTGCTAGAGATCCGGGGACAGCCGGCGGTCCCCTCCACTTT
CSARDPGTAGGPLHF
>TRBJ1-5|NA|TRBV21-1|NA
TGTGCCAGCAGCAAAGGGAGGGTTAGTACAGAGAATAGCAATCAGCCCCAGCATTTT
CASSKGRVSTENSNQPQHF
>TRBJ2-5|NA|TRBV20-1|NA
TGCAGTGCCCCCACTTCGGGCCTCTCGAGGCTTGGGGAGACCCAGTACTTC
CSAPTSGLSRLGETQYF
>TRBJ1-5|TRBD1|TRBV7-2|NA
TGTGCCAGCAGCTCCGACAGGGGAGGGGATCAGCCCCAGCATTTT
CASSSDRGGDQPQHF
>TRBJ1-5|TRBD1|TRBV24-1|NA
TGTGCCACCAGTGATCAGTCGGGACAGGCTAATCAGCCCCAGCATTTT
CATSDQSGQANQPQHF
>TRBJ1-6|NA|TRBV6-5|NA
TGTGCCAGCAGTTACCAAGCGCGGGGCGGCAATTCACCCCTCCACTTT
CASSYQARGGNSPLHF
>TRBJ1-2|TRBD1|TRBV24-1|NA
TGTGCCACCAGTGATTTGCAGGTGAGACAGGGTCGTGGCTACACCTTC
CATSDLQVRQGRGYTF
>TRBJ1-1|NA|TRBV20-1|NA
TGCAGTGTGGCAGGGAAGAACACTGAAGCTTTCTTT
CSVAGKNTEAFF
>TRBJ1-5|TRBD1|TRBV6-1|NA
TGTGCCAGCAGCCGGGACAGGATAGGAAATCAGCCCCAGCATTTT
CASSRDRIGNQPQHF
>TRBJ1-2|NA|TRBV19|NA
TGTGCCAGTAGTCGGGCAGGGACCGTGCTGGGTGGCTACACCTTC
CASSRAGTVLGGYTF
>TRBJ1-2|TRBD1|TRBV5-1|NA
TGCGCCAGCAGTCACAGGGGTAACTATGGCTACACCTTC
CASSHRGNYGYTF
>TRBJ1-2|TRBD1|TRBV6-1|medium-sized
TGTGCCAGCACCGACGCAGGGGGCCTACGGTATGGCTACACCTTC
CASTDAGGLRYGYTF
>TRBJ2-1|TRBD2|TRBV20-1|NA
TGCAGTGCTAGAGGGTGGGGACTAGCGGGGGGCAATGAGCAGTTCTTC
CSARGWGLAGGNEQFF
>TRBJ2-5|TRBD2|TRBV15|NA
TGTGCCACCAGCCCGCGGGGGGGCCGGGAGACCCAGTACTTC
CATSPRGGRETQYF
>TRBJ2-5|NA|TRBV20-1|NA
TGCAGTGCTAGAGATGTTAGGGTCAGGGAGGAGACCCAGTACTTC
CSARDVRVREETQYF
>TRBJ2-3|NA|TRBV6-2/TRBV6-3|NA
TGTGCCAGCAGTCCCGACAACCCAGATACGCAGTATTTT
CASSPDNPDTQYF
>TRBJ2-2|NA|TRBV7-9|NA
TGTGCCAGCAGCTTAGGTCTGGCGAACACCGGGGAGCTGTTTTTT
CASSLGLANTGELFF
>TRBJ1-2|NA|TRBV24-1|NA
TGTGCCACCAGTGATTCCCATACGAACTATGGCTACACCTTC
CATSDSHTNYGYTF
>TRBJ2-1|TRBD2|TRBV6-1|NA
TGTGCCAGCAGTAGAGGGGACCGACCGGGAGGAGAGCAGTTCTTC
CASSRGDRPGGEQFF